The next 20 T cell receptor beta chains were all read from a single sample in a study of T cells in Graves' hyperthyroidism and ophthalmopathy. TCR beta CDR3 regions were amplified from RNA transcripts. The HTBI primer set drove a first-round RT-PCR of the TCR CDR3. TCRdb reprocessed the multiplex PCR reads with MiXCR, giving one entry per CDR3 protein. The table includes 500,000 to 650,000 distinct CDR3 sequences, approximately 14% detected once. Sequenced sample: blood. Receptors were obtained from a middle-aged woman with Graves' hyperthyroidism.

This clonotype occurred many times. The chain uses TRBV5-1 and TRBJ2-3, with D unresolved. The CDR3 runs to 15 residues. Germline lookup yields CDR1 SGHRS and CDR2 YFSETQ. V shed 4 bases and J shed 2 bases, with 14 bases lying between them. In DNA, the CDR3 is TGCGCCAGCAGCCCCCAGAGGCATTACACAGATACGCAGTATTTT. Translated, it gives CASSPQRHYTDTQYF.

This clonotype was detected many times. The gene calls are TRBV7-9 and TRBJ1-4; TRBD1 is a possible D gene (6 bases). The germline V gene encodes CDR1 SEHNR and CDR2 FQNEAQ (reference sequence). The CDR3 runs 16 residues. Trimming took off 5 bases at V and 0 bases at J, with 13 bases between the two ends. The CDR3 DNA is TGTGCCAGCAGCCTTGGACAGCCTGCAACTAATGAAAAACTGTTTTTT. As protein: CASSLGQPATNEKLFF.

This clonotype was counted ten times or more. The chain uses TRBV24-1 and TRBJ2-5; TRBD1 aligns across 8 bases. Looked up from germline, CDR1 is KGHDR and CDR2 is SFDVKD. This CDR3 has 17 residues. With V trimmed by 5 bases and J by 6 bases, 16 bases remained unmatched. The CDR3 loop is CATSGPEPGQGLKTQYF. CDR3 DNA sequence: TGTGCCACCAGTGGCCCGGAACCAGGACAGGGCCTAAAGACCCAGTACTTC.

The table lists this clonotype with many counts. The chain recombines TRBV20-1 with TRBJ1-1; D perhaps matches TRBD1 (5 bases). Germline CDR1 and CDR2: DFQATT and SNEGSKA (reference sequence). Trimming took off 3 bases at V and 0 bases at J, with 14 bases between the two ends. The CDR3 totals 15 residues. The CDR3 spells CSASPPRGMNTEAFF. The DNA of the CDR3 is TGCAGTGCTAGCCCCCCGAGGGGTATGAACACTGAAGCTTTCTTT.

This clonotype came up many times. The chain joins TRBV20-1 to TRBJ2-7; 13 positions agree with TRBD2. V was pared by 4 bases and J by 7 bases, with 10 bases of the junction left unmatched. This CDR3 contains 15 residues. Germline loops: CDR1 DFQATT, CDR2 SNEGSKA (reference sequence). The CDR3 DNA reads TGCAGTGCTAAGGGACTAGCGGGGTTCGTGAGGGAGCAGTACTTC. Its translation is CSAKGLAGFVREQYF.

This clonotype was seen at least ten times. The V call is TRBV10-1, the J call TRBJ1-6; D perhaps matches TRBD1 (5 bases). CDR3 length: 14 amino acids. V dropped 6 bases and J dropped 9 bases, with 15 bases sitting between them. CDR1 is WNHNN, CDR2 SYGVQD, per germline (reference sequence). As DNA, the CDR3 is TGCGCCAGCAGCGAGACAGCGCGAGGTTCACCCCTCCACTTT. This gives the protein CASSETARGSPLHF.

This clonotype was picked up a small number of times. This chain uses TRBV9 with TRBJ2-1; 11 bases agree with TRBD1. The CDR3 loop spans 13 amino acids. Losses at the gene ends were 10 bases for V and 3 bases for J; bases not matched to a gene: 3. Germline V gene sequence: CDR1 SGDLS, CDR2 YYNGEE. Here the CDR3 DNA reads TGTGCCTCGGGGACAGGGGGCTACAATGAGCAGTTCTTC. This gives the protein CASGTGGYNEQFF.

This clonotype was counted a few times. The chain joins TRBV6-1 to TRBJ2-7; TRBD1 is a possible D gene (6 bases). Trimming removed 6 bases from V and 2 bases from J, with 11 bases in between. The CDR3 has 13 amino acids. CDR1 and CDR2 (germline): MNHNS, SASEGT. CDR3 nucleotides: TGTGCCAGCAGACAGGGACCCCCCTACGAGCAGTACTTC. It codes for CASRQGPPYEQYF.

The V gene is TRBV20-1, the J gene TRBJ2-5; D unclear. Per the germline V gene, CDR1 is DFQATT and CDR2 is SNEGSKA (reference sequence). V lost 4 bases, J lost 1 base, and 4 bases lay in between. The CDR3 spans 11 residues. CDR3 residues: CSAKAQETQYF. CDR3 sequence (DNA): TGCAGTGCTAAGGCCCAAGAGACCCAGTACTTC.

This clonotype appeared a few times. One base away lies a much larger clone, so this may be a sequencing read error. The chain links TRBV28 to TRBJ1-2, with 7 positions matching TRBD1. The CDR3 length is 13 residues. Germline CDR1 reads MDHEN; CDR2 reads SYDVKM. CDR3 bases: TGTGCCGGCAGTCTCGACAGGGCCTATGGCTACACCTTC. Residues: CAGSLDRAYGYTF.

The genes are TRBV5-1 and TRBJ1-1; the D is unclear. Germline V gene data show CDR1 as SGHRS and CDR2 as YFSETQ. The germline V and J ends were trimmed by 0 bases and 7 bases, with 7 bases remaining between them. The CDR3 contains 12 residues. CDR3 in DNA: TGCGCCAGCAGCTTGGTTTTCGGTGAAGCTTTCTTT. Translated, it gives CASSLVFGEAFF. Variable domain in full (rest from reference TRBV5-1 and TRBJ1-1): KAGVTQTPRYLIKTRGQQVTLSCSPISGHRSVSWYQQTPGQGLQFLFEYFSETQRNKGNFPGRFSGRQFSNSRSEMNVSTLELGDSALYLCASSLVFGEAFFGQGTRLTVV.

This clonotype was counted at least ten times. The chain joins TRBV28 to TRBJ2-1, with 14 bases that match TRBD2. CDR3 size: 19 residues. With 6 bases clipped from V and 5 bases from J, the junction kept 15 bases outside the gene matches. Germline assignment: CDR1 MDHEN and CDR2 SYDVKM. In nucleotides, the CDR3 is TGTGCCAGCAGCCAAACATGGGGACTAGCGGGAGTCTACCACAATGAGCAGTTCTTC. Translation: CASSQTWGLAGVYHNEQFF. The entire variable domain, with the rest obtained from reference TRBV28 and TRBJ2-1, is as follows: DVKVTQSSRYLVKRTGEKVFLECVQDMDHENMFWYRQDPGLGLRLIYFSYDVKMKEKGDIPEGYSVSREKKERFSLILESASTNQTSMYLCASSQTWGLAGVYHNEQFFGPGTRLTVL.

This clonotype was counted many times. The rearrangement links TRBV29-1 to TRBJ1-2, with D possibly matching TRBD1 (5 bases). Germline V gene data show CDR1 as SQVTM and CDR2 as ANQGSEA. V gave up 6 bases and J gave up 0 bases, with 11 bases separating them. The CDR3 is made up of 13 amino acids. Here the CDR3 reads CSVADSPNYGYTF. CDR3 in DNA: TGCAGCGTAGCCGACAGTCCTAACTATGGCTACACCTTC.

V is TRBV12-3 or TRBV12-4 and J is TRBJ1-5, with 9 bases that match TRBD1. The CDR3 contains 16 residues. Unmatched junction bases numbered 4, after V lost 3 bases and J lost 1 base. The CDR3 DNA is TGTGCCAGCAGTTTGATCGGGACAGGGAGCAATCAGCCCCAGCATTTT. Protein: CASSLIGTGSNQPQHF.

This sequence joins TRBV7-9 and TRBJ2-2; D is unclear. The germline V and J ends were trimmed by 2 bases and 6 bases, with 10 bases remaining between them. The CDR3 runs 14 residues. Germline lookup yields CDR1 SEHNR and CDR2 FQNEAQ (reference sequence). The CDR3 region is CASSLLVGSGELFF. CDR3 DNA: TGTGCCAGCAGCTTACTGGTTGGATCCGGGGAGCTGTTTTTT.

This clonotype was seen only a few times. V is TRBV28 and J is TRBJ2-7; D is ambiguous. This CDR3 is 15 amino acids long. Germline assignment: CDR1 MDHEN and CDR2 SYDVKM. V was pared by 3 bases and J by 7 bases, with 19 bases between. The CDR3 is CASSFRTGPASEQYF. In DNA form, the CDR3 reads TGTGCCAGCAGTTTTAGGACCGGGCCGGCTAGTGAGCAGTACTTC.

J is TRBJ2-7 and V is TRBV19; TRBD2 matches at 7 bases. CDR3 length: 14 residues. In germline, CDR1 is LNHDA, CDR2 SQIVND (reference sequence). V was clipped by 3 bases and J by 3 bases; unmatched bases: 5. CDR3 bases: TGTGCCAGTAGTATGGCTAGCGGATACTACGAGCAGTACTTC. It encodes CASSMASGYYEQYF.

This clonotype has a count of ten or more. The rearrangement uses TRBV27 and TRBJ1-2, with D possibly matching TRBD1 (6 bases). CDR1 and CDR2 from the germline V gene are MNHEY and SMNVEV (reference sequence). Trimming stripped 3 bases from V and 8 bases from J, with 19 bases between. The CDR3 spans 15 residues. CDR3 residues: CASSFAGQPLEGYTF. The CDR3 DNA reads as TGTGCCAGCAGTTTCGCCGGACAGCCCCTGGAAGGCTACACCTTC.

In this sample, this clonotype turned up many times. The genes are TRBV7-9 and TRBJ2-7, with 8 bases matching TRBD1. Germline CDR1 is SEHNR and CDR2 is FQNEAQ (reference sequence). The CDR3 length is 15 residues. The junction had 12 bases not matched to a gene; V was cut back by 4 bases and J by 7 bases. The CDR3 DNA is TGTGCCAGCAGCTCTACCCGGGACAGGAGTTCAGAGCAGTACTTC. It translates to CASSSTRDRSSEQYF.

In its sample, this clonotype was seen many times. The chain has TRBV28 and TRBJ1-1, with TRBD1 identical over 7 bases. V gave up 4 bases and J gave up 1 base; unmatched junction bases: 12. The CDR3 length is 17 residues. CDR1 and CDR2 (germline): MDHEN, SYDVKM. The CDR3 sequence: CASSSHIYRQGNTEAFF. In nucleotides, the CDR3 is TGTGCCAGCAGTTCCCACATATATAGACAGGGGAACACTGAAGCTTTCTTT.